This T cell receptor beta chain was found in a study of T cell changes during pregnancy in multiple sclerosis. The table came from immunoSEQ multiplex PCR; TCRdb's copy has only in-frame clones and leaves some out. Of over 30,000 clones in the sample, approximately 85% were seen once. Trimming shortened V by 3 bases and J by 6 bases, and 10 bases separated the two germline ends. Looked up from germline, CDR1 is SGHRS and CDR2 is YFSETQ. The CDR3 runs to 13 residues. This chain uses TRBV5-1 with TRBJ2-1, with a tentative D call TRBD1 (6 bases). This clonotype originated in a female donor with multiple sclerosis, enrolled in a pregnancy study. Material: CD4+ T cells from peripheral blood mononuclear cells, obtained before pregnancy. CDR3 sequence: CASSSQGANEQFF. CDR3 DNA: TGCGCCAGCAGCTCACAGGGTGCCAATGAGCAGTTCTTC.